A single sample is the source of the 10 T cell receptor beta chains below, sequenced in a study of coeliac disease. Using immunoSEQ multiplex PCR, the repertoire was profiled, and TCRdb retains in-frame clones only, with some absent. The sample lists about 4,500 clones, less than 65% seen once, with approximately 7.5% in the top ten. Sequenced input: intraepithelial lymphocytes from the gut. Receptors were obtained from a woman between 18 and 29 years old with active celiac disease.

This clone has more than one count but fewer than ten. The rearrangement joins TRBV19 to TRBJ2-5, with TRBD2 matching over 12 bases. After removal of 5 bases from V and 4 bases from J, the junction contained 2 bases not matched to a gene. CDR3 length: 14 residues. The germline CDR1 and CDR2 sequences are LNHDA and SQIVND (reference sequence). The CDR3 DNA is TGTGCCAGTAGTCCGGGACTAGCGGGAGAGACCCAGTACTTC. Translation gives CASSPGLAGETQYF.

The CDR3 region is CASRSNGGLSNQPQHF. CDR3 coding DNA: TGTGCCAGCAGATCTAATGGGGGACTTAGCAATCAGCCCCAGCATTTT. The chain is built from TRBV11-2 and TRBJ1-5; D perhaps matches TRBD1 (5 bases). The CDR3 has 16 amino acids. Trimming took 6 bases from V and 0 from J, leaving 15 bases between them. Germline V CDR1 and CDR2: SGHAT, FQNNGV.

This chain connects TRBV9 to TRBJ2-7; 7 nucleotides align to TRBD2. Trimming at V came to 4 bases and at J to 5 bases, leaving 15 bases not matched to a gene. In germline, CDR1 is SGDLS, CDR2 YYNGEE. The CDR3 is 16 residues long. CDR3 region: CASSSRPGRSNDEQYF. In nucleotides, the CDR3 is TGTGCCAGCAGCTCACGACCCGGGAGGTCCAACGACGAGCAGTACTTC.

This chain uses TRBV7-9 with TRBJ2-7; maybe TRBD1 (6 bases). Germline lookup yields CDR1 SEHNR and CDR2 FQNEAQ (reference sequence). This CDR3 region has 13 residues. Between the trimmed V and J ends, which lost 7 bases and 5 bases, there was a span of 15 bases. CDR3 nucleotide sequence: TGTGCCAGCAAGGACAGTCTCCGCCACGAGCAGTACTTC. Its protein is CASKDSLRHEQYF.

The V call is TRBV13, the J call TRBJ2-1; 7 nucleotides match TRBD1. The V gene end was trimmed by 5 bases and the J gene end by 0 bases; junction bases not matched to a gene: 7. The CDR3 has 16 amino acids. Germline lookup yields CDR1 PRHDT and CDR2 FYEKMQ (reference sequence). The CDR3 loop reads CASSQPGQNSYNEQFF. DNA of the CDR3: TGTGCCAGCAGCCAACCGGGACAGAACTCCTACAATGAGCAGTTCTTC.

This clone was seen a single time. The chain uses TRBV6-1 and TRBJ1-2; D is unresolved. The CDR3 is made up of 14 amino acids. Germline CDR1 MNHNS, CDR2 SASEGT. Trimming left V 10 bases short and J 0 bases short, with 15 bases between. The CDR3 nucleotides read TGTGCCACCGGCGGCGGAATCTCTAACTATGGCTACACCTTC. Translating gives CATGGGISNYGYTF.

This chain links TRBV7-9 with TRBJ2-1, with D uncertain. CDR1 and CDR2 from the germline V gene are SEHNR and FQNEAQ (reference sequence). The V gene lost 5 bases and the J gene lost 2 bases, with 10 bases spanning the gap. The CDR3 is 14 amino acids. CDR3 sequence: CASSPVGTYNEQFF. Written as DNA, the CDR3 is TGTGCCAGCAGCCCCGTGGGCACCTACAATGAGCAGTTCTTC. The whole variable domain, filled in from reference TRBV7-9 and TRBJ2-1, reads DTGVSQNPRHKITKRGQNVTFRCDPISEHNRLYWYRQTLGQGPEFLTYFQNEAQLEKSRLLSDRFSAERPKGSFSTLEIQRTEQGDSAMYLCASSPVGTYNEQFFGPGTRLTVL.

This chain joins TRBV28 and TRBJ2-1; 9 bases agree with TRBD2. V lost 2 bases and J lost 3; bases outside the gene matches: 5. This CDR3 has 16 residues. Germline assignment: CDR1 MDHEN and CDR2 SYDVKM. The CDR3 DNA sequence: TGTGCCAGCAGTTTAAGTAGACTAGCGGTCTACAATGAGCAGTTCTTC. Amino acid sequence: CASSLSRLAVYNEQFF.

The chain couples TRBV15 to TRBJ2-2, with 7 bases aligning to TRBD2. Germline CDR1 is LNHNV and CDR2 is YYDKDF (reference sequence). Trimming cost V 7 bases and J 3 bases; bases outside gene matches: 5. The CDR3 runs 14 residues. The CDR3 region is CATMGGRYTGELFF. The CDR3 DNA follows: TGTGCCACCATGGGGGGGAGATACACCGGGGAGCTGTTTTTT.

V gene TRBV5-4 combines with J gene TRBJ2-2; D not certain. V shed 0 bases and J shed 1 base, with 7 bases lying between them. The CDR3 runs to 15 residues. The V gene's germline CDR1 is SGHNT and CDR2 YYREEE (reference sequence). CDR3 bases: TGTGCCAGCAGCTTGGGCCCACTGAACACCGGGGAGCTGTTTTTT. Residues: CASSLGPLNTGELFF.